These T cell receptor beta chains were read from a single sample in a study of T cells expressing NK-cell markers. After re-calling the 5' RACE reads, TCRdb lists one entry per CDR3 protein, DNA absent. The sample table sets out roughly 350,000 distinct CDR3 sequences. Sequencing was carried out using blood T cells: a sorted CD56 or NKG2C T cell subset, CD4+ or CD8+ T cells, or bulk PBMC T cells (not recorded which). These receptors came from a man aged 18-70 years in good health. CDR3s include the opening cysteine and the closing phenylalanine or tryptophan. Each record gives: J gene, V gene, CDR3 protein.

J: TRBJ2-3
V: TRBV12-5
CDR3: CASARGASTDTQYF

J: TRBJ2-1
V: TRBV3-1
CDR3: CASNKRGGGGRGKKFF

J: TRBJ2-3
V: TRBV21-1
CDR3: CASSKGNPGKHTDTQYF

J: TRBJ2-5
V: TRBV4-2
CDR3: CASSQGLTQYF

J: TRBJ1-3
V: TRBV7-6
CDR3: CASSPLGYSGNTIYF

J: TRBJ1-5
V: TRBV30
CDR3: CAWSPGVGSNQPQHF

J: TRBJ2-5
V: TRBV7-2
CDR3: CASSLFPGREETQYF

J: TRBJ2-1
V: TRBV5-1
CDR3: CASSYSSYNEQFF

J: TRBJ2-4
V: TRBV20-1
CDR3: CSAFSGGENIQYF

J: TRBJ1-5
V: TRBV7-6
CDR3: CASSARRDRGGNQPQHF

J: TRBJ1-4
V: TRBV7-6
CDR3: CASSNAGREKLFF

J: TRBJ2-5
V: TRBV7-9
CDR3: CASSGGAGETQYF

J: TRBJ1-6
V: TRBV6-5
CDR3: CASSYPPRVDSPLHF

J: TRBJ1-1
V: TRBV6-1
CDR3: CASRMSRQAGTEAFF

J: TRBJ1-4
V: TRBV12-3/TRBV12-4
CDR3: CASSLGSGGVRREKLFF

J: TRBJ1-5
V: TRBV21-1
CDR3: CASTYPGTEPSNQPQHF

J: TRBJ2-3
V: TRBV6-1
CDR3: CASREGTDTQYF

J: TRBJ1-1
V: TRBV11-3
CDR3: CASSPGTGAGTEAFF

J: TRBJ2-7
V: TRBV5-4
CDR3: CASSWDPQGASEQYF

J: TRBJ1-6
V: TRBV6-1
CDR3: CASTYGPRSPLHF

J: TRBJ1-6
V: TRBV19
CDR3: CASRGQGWNSPLHF